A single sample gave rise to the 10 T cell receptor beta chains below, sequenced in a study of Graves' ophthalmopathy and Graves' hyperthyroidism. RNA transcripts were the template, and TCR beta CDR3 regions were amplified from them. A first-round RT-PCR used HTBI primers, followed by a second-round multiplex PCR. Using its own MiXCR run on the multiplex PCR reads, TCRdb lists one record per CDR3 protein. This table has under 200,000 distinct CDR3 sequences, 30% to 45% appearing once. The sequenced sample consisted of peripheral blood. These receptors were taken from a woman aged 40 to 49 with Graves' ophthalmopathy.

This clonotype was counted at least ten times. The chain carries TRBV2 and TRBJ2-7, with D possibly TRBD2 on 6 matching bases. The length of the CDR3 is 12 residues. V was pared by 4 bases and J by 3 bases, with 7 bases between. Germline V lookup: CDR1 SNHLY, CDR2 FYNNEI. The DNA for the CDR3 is TGTGCCAGCAGTGGACTAGTCTACGAGCAGTACTTC. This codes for CASSGLVYEQYF.

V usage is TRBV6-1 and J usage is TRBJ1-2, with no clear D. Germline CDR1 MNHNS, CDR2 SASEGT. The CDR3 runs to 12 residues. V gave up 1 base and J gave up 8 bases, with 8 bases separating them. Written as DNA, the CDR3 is TGTGCCAGCAGTGAAGGGGGTGTAGGCTACACCTTC. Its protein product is CASSEGGVGYTF.

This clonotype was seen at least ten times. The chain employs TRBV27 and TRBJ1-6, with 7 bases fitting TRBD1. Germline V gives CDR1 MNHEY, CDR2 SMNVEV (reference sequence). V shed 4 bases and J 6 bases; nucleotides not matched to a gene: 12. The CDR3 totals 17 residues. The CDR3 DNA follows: TGTGCCAGCAGTTCTAGACCCGGGACAGTATCTAATTCACCCCTCCACTTT. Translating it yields CASSSRPGTVSNSPLHF.

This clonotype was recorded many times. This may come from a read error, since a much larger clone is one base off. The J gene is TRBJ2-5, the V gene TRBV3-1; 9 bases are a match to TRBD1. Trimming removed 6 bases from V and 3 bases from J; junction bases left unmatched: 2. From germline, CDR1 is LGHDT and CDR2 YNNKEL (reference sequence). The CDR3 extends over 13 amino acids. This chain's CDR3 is CASRRQGEETQYF. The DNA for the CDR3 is TGTGCCAGCAGACGACAGGGGGAAGAGACCCAGTACTTC.

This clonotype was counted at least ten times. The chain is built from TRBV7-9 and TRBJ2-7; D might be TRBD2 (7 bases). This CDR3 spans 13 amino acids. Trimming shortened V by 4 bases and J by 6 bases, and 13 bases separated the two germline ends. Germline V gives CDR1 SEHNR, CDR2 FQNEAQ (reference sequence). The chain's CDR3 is CASSSGGGGEQYF. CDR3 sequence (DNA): TGTGCCAGCAGCTCTGGGGGGGGCGGCGAGCAGTACTTC.

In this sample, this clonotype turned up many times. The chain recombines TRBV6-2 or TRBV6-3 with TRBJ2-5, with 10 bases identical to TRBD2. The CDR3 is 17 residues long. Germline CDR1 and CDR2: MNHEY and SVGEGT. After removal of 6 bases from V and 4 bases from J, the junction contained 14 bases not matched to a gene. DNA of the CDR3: TGTGCCAGCAGGACTCTCCCGGGACTAGCGAAGGGAGAGACCCAGTACTTC. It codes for CASRTLPGLAKGETQYF.

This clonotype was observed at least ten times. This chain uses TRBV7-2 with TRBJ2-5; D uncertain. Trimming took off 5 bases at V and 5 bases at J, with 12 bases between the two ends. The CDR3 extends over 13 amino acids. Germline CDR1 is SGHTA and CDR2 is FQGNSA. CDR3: CASSLTTRETQYF. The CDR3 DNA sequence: TGTGCCAGCAGCCTCACCACACGGGAGACCCAGTACTTC.

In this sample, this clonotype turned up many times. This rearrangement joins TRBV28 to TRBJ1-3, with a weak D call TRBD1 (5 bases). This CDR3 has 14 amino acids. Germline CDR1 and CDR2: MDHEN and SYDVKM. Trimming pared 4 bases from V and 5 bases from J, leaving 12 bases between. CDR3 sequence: CASSSSRGRNTIYF. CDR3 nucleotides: TGTGCCAGCAGTTCCTCGAGGGGCAGAAACACCATATATTTT. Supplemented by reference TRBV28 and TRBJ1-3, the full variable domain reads DVKVTQSSRYLVKRTGEKVFLECVQDMDHENMFWYRQDPGLGLRLIYFSYDVKMKEKGDIPEGYSVSREKKERFSLILESASTNQTSMYLCASSSSRGRNTIYFGEGSWLTVV.

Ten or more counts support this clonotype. CDR3 sequence (DNA): TGTGCCAGCAGTCCTACAGGGGGGTGGGGCTACACCTTC. This translates into CASSPTGGWGYTF. The V call is TRBV12-3 or TRBV12-4, the J call TRBJ1-2, with 8 bases lining up with TRBD1. J lost 8 bases, V lost 5 bases, and 7 bases had no gene match. The CDR3 has 13 amino acids.

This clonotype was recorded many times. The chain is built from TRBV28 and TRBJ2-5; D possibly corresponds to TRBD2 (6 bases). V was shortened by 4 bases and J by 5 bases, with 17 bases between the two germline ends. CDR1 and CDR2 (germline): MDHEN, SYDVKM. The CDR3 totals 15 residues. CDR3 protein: CASSSSGAGSETQYF. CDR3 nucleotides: TGTGCCAGCAGTTCCTCTGGGGCGGGGAGCGAGACCCAGTACTTC. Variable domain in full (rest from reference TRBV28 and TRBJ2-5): DVKVTQSSRYLVKRTGEKVFLECVQDMDHENMFWYRQDPGLGLRLIYFSYDVKMKEKGDIPEGYSVSREKKERFSLILESASTNQTSMYLCASSSSGAGSETQYFGPGTRLLVL.